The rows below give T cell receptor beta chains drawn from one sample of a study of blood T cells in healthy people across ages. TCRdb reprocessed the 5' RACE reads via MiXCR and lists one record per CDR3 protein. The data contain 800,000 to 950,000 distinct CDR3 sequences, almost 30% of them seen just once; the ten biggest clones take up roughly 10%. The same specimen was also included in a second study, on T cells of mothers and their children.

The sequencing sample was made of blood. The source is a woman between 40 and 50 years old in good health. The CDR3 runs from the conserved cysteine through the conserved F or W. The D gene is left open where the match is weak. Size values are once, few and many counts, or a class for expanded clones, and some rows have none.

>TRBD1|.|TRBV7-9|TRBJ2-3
CASSTEPGQGTQYF
TGTGCCAGCAGCACTGAGCCGGGACAGGGGACGCAGTATTTT
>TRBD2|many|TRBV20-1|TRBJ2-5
CSAAGTSGFSETQYF
TGCAGTGCGGCCGGGACTAGCGGGTTTTCTGAGACCCAGTACTTC
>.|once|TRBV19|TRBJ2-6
CASSIPGPGANVLTF
TGTGCCAGTAGTATTCCTGGACCTGGGGCCAACGTCCTGACTTTC
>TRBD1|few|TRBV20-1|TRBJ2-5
CSASSSIGQGMRGTQYF
TGCAGTGCTAGCTCCTCGATTGGACAGGGAATGAGGGGGACCCAGTACTTC
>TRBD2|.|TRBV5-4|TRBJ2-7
CASSLAGTSSFNEQYF
TGTGCCAGCAGCTTGGCGGGGACTAGCAGTTTCAATGAGCAGTACTTC
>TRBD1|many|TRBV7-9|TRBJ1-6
CASSLGQGVSPLHF
TGTGCCAGCAGCTTGGGACAGGGTGTTTCACCCCTCCACTTT
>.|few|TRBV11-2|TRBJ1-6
CASSLRQTGYSPLHF
TGTGCCAGCAGCTTAAGACAGACAGGTTATTCACCCCTCCACTTT
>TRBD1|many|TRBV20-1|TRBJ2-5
CSARDGDRVGETQYF
TGCAGTGCTAGAGATGGGGACAGGGTAGGAGAGACCCAGTACTTC
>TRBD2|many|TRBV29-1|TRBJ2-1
CSVVGLLAWAWNEQFF
TGCAGCGTTGTAGGGCTACTAGCGTGGGCCTGGAATGAGCAGTTCTTC
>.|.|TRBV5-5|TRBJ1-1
CASSLMAAMNTEAFF
TGTGCCAGCAGCTTAATGGCAGCTATGAACACTGAAGCTTTCTTT
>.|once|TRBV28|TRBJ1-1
CASSSPDGVNTEAFF
TGTGCCAGCAGTTCGCCCGACGGTGTGAACACTGAAGCTTTCTTT
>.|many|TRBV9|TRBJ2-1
CASSVTGSSYNEQFF
TGTGCCAGCAGCGTCACAGGGAGCTCCTACAATGAGCAGTTCTTC
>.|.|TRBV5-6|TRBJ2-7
CTSSLVSSYEQYF
TGTACCAGCAGCTTGGTGAGCTCCTACGAGCAGTACTTC
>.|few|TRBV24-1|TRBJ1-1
CATSDPEALEAFF
TGTGCCACCAGTGACCCGGAAGCCCTTGAAGCTTTCTTT